Sequencing of this T cell receptor beta chain was carried out in a study of cytomegalovirus exposure and HLA in healthy donors. Notes on the study in general: It is likely that the observed cluster of highly shared sequence variants was a sequencing artifact. A later analysis appeared to link common viral pathogens to several of the most significant clusters. Later genetic work tied a missense DCLRE1C variant to beta-chain V and J trimming.

V lost 5 bases and J lost 5, with 21 bases in between. Germline lookup yields CDR1 SEHNR and CDR2 FQNEAQ (reference sequence). The length of the CDR3 is 16 residues. PCR employed 60 Vbeta and 13 Jbeta primers. Repertoires were generated with immunoSEQ multiplex PCR, while TCRdb's copy carries only in-frame clones and drops some. Among 150,000 to 250,000 clones listed, over 65% were seen once. Comment on this clone: What it binds is unknown.

This TCR was sampled from a boy aged 2 to 10 in good health and CMV-seronegative. The rearrangement links TRBV7-9 to TRBJ2-5, with D perhaps matching TRBD2 (7 bases). The sample was PBMCs. The CDR3 nucleotides read TGTGCCAGCAGCGTAGGGGGGGGGATAAGGTCGGAGACCCAGTACTTC. Its translation is CASSVGGGIRSETQYF.